This TCR beta chain was profiled in a study of blood T cell repertoires in COVID-19. Study details: Sites across the United States, Italy and Spain contributed samples from acute and convalescent COVID-19. The analysed material was cDNA or gDNA that came from T cells, B-cell-depleted T cells, or PBMCs.

Original data processing: Amplification from reference gene primers served as the basis for estimated nucleated cell counts. The assay was immunoSEQ multiplex PCR, and TCRdb's table has in-frame clones only and misses some. For V, J and clone size, that table is used; D and trimming come from the DNA. The sample includes 95,000 to 100,000 clones, 85% seen only once; the top ten take about 1.8%. The receptor was isolated from a woman aged 65 to 85 with active or convalescent COVID-19. Sequenced: peripheral blood.

CDR3 DNA sequence: TGTGCCAGCAGCCGTGCAGGCAGCCTGAACACTGAAGCTTTCTTT. Translated, it gives CASSRAGSLNTEAFF. This rearrangement joins TRBV11-2 to TRBJ1-1; unclear D gene. Looked up from germline, CDR1 is SGHAT and CDR2 is FQNNGV. V lost 5 bases and J 0 bases, leaving 13 bases between the germline ends. The CDR3 totals 15 residues.